One and the same sample provided the 24 T cell receptor beta chains below, sequenced in a study of cytomegalovirus exposure and HLA in healthy donors. PCR used 60 Vbeta primers and 13 Jbeta primers. The repertoire was sequenced with immunoSEQ multiplex PCR; TCRdb's copy has only in-frame clones and lacks some. The table records around 60,000 clones, around 72% of them present only once. Sequenced material: PBMCs. Receptors originate from a man aged 45 to 65 in good health and CMV-seropositive.

This clone appeared a single time. This chain uses TRBV5-4 with TRBJ2-7, with 7 bases fitting TRBD1. The CDR3 runs 13 residues. Germline assignment: CDR1 SGHNT and CDR2 YYREEE (reference sequence). The CDR3 region is CLFGTESSYEQYF. CDR3 bases: TGTTTGTTTGGGACAGAGAGCTCCTACGAGCAGTACTTC.

The chain has TRBV6-5 and TRBJ1-4; TRBD1 matches 8 bases. V dropped 5 bases and J dropped 8; count of bases not matched to a gene: 10. The CDR3 spans 15 residues. From germline, CDR1 is MNHEY and CDR2 SVGAGI. The CDR3 spells CASSVQGQGGEKLFF. DNA of the CDR3: TGTGCCAGCAGTGTTCAAGGACAGGGTGGAGAAAAACTGTTTTTT.

The chain's CDR3 is CASSLDRLPYEQYF. CDR3 in DNA: TGTGCCAGCAGCTTGGACAGGCTTCCTTACGAGCAGTACTTC. The chain joins TRBV5-5 to TRBJ2-7; D is possibly TRBD1 (5 bases). The CDR3 has 14 amino acids. Trimming stripped 0 bases from V and 4 bases from J, with 11 bases between. CDR1 is SGHKS, CDR2 YYEKEE, per germline (reference sequence).

The chain links TRBV5-1 to TRBJ2-1; the D gene is possibly TRBD1 (6 bases). V was shortened by 2 bases and J by 0 bases, with 9 bases between the two germline ends. The CDR3 spans 15 residues. Germline loops: CDR1 SGHRS, CDR2 YFSETQ. As DNA, the CDR3 is TGCGCCAGCAGCTTACAGGGTAGCTCCTACAATGAGCAGTTCTTC. It translates to CASSLQGSSYNEQFF.

The chain uses TRBV4-1 and TRBJ2-2; a weak D match, TRBD1 (6 bases). V was clipped by 5 bases and J by 6 bases, with 13 bases between them. Germline CDR1 is MGHRA and CDR2 is YSYEKL. The CDR3 length is 14 residues. The CDR3 region is CASSERTEPGELFF. CDR3 DNA sequence: TGCGCCAGCAGCGAACGGACAGAGCCCGGGGAGCTGTTTTTT.

CDR3 nucleotides: TGCAGCCCGACAGGGGGAGAGACCCAGTACTTC. Its protein product is CSPTGGETQYF. This chain connects TRBV20-1 to TRBJ2-5; 9 bases map to TRBD1. The CDR3 spans 11 residues. Germline V gene lookup returns CDR1 DFQATT and CDR2 SNEGSKA (reference sequence).

The V call is TRBV29-1, the J call TRBJ1-4; a weak D match, TRBD1 (5 bases). V was shortened by 0 bases and J by 7 bases, with 12 bases between the two germline ends. The CDR3 has 14 amino acids. Germline values: CDR1 SQVTM, CDR2 ANQGSEA. The CDR3 bases are TGCAGCGTTGAAGAATCCGGAGACAGTGAAAAACTGTTTTTT. This sequence encodes CSVEESGDSEKLFF.

This clone was counted once. V usage is TRBV7-9 and J usage is TRBJ2-3, with D possibly being TRBD1 (6 bases). The CDR3 consists of 14 residues. The germline V and J ends were trimmed by 6 bases and 4 bases, with 14 bases remaining between them. Germline CDR1 SEHNR, CDR2 FQNEAQ (reference sequence). The CDR3 nucleotides are TGTGCCAGCAGGTCCGCAGGGGAGCCAGATACGCAGTATTTT. It specifies CASRSAGEPDTQYF.

In regard to this clone: A far more abundant clone sits one base away, making this likely a read error. V is TRBV7-6 and J is TRBJ2-7; 7 bases align to TRBD1. The CDR3 totals 12 residues. Germline V CDR1 and CDR2: SGHVS, FNYEAQ. J gave up 8 bases and V 1 base, and 2 bases lay outside the gene matches. The CDR3 sequence: CASSLVGGQQYF. The DNA of the CDR3 is TGTGCCAGCAGCTTAGTAGGGGGCCAGCAGTACTTC.

This clone was seen more than once but under ten times. A much larger clone differs by one base, so this may be a read error. Within the sample, other DNA sequences also encode this same CDR3. The chain uses TRBV7-9 and TRBJ1-1; perhaps TRBD1 as D (5 bases). This CDR3 is built from 14 residues. Trimming left V 5 bases short and J 5 bases short, with 15 bases between. Germline loops: CDR1 SEHNR, CDR2 FQNEAQ (reference sequence). In DNA form, the CDR3 reads TGTGCCAGCAGCATCATCTCTAGGGGAACTGAAGCTTTCTTT. It yields the protein CASSIISRGTEAFF.

The chain combines TRBV21-1 with TRBJ2-6; the D segment call TRBD1 is taken from the table without a DNA check. TRBV21-1 is noted as a pseudogene. The CDR3 has 16 amino acids. CDR3 in amino acids: CASLRTPFSGANVLTF. The CDR3 nucleotides read TGTGCCAGTCTTAGGACACCTTTCTCTGGGGCCAACGTCCTGACTTTC.

The chain recombines TRBV7-3 with TRBJ1-1, with a weak D call TRBD1 (5 bases). Between the trimmed V and J ends, which lost 5 bases and 3 bases, there was a span of 19 bases. The CDR3 runs to 16 residues. CDR1 is SGHTA and CDR2 is FQGTGA in the germline V gene. The CDR3 loop is CASSPTPIGGHTEAFF. CDR3 nucleotide sequence: TGTGCCAGCAGCCCAACTCCAATCGGGGGACACACTGAAGCTTTCTTT.

In the case of this clone: Other DNA sequences in this specimen translate into the identical CDR3. This rearrangement joins TRBV12-2 to TRBJ1-2; the table's D call TRBD1 went unverified against the DNA. TRBV12-2 is reported as a pseudogene. This CDR3 is built from 14 residues. The CDR3 nucleotides are TGTGCAAGTCGCTTAGGCGGCAGGGGCTATGGCTACACCTTC. As protein: CASRLGGRGYGYTF.

The J gene is TRBJ1-4, the V gene TRBV11-2, with TRBD1 matching 7 bases. Looked up from germline, CDR1 is SGHAT and CDR2 is FQNNGV. The CDR3 is 13 amino acids. The junction had 6 bases not matched to a gene; V was cut back by 4 bases and J by 10 bases. The CDR3 sequence is CASSSGQTAKLFF. CDR3 coding DNA: TGTGCCAGCAGCTCGGGACAGACGGCAAAACTGTTTTTT. Using reference TRBV11-2 and TRBJ1-4 for the parts outside the CDR3, the full variable domain is EAGVAQSPRYKIIEKRQSVAFWCNPISGHATLYWYQQILGQGPKLLIQFQNNGVVDDSQLPKDRFSAERLKGVDSTLKIQPAKLEDSAVYLCASSSGQTAKLFFGSGTQLSVL.

The chain links TRBV4-1 to TRBJ2-7, with 7 bases identical to TRBD2. V lost 3 bases to trimming and J lost 3 bases; unmatched junction nucleotides: 8. This CDR3 has 15 amino acids. Germline-derived CDR1 and CDR2 are MGHRA and YSYEKL. DNA of the CDR3: TGCGCCAGCAGCCAGAATAAGGGACTATTCTACGAGCAGTACTTC. Translated, it gives CASSQNKGLFYEQYF.

The chain combines TRBV19 with TRBJ1-1, with 8 bases aligning to TRBD1. The germline gives CDR1 LNHDA, CDR2 SQIVND (reference sequence). Trimming took 5 bases from V and 5 from J; bases not matched to a gene: 10. This CDR3 has 15 amino acids. CDR3 amino acids: CASSSRGRGLTEAFF. CDR3 DNA sequence: TGTGCCAGTAGTTCCCGTGGCAGGGGGCTTACTGAAGCTTTCTTT.

The V gene is TRBV19, the J gene TRBJ2-3; perhaps TRBD1 as D (5 bases). The CDR3 runs 12 residues. V gave up 7 bases and J gave up 3 bases, with 8 bases separating them. Germline CDR1 is LNHDA and CDR2 is SQIVND (reference sequence). The CDR3 loop is CASKAGTDTQYF. The CDR3 nucleotides are TGTGCCAGTAAAGCAGGGACAGATACGCAGTATTTT.

The chain links TRBV10-3 to TRBJ2-1; 9 bases map to TRBD2. V shed 2 bases, J shed 3 bases, and the junction held 20 bases outside the gene matches. The CDR3 sequence is 21 residues long. CDR1 ENHRY and CDR2 SYGVKD come from the germline V gene. The CDR3 nucleotides read TGTGCCATCAGTGAGCCGGACAGGACGAGGGTCCTAGCGGGAAACTACAATGAGCAGTTCTTC. Protein sequence: CAISEPDRTRVLAGNYNEQFF.

This clone was picked up one time. This chain links TRBV7-9 with TRBJ1-4, with D perhaps TRBD1 (5 bases). This CDR3 region has 15 residues. The V end was cut by 6 bases, the J end by 2 bases, with 13 bases between. Germline V lookup: CDR1 SEHNR, CDR2 FQNEAQ (reference sequence). The CDR3 region is CASSGGVGTNEKLFF. The CDR3 coding sequence is TGTGCCAGCAGTGGAGGGGTCGGGACTAATGAAAAACTGTTTTTT.

V and J are TRBV11-1 and TRBJ2-7, with 8 bases matching TRBD2. V was pared by 1 base and J by 4 bases, with 3 bases of the junction left unmatched. The germline V gene has CDR1 SGHAT and CDR2 FQDESV (reference sequence). The CDR3 extends over 14 amino acids. DNA of the CDR3: TGTGCCAGCAGCTTAGGAGCGGGAGTTTACGAGCAGTACTTC. It specifies CASSLGAGVYEQYF. Full variable domain (outside the CDR3, taken from reference TRBV11-1 and TRBJ2-7): EAEVAQSPRYKITEKSQAVAFWCDPISGHATLYWYRQILGQGPELLVQFQDESVVDDSQLPKDRFSAERLKGVDSTLKIQPAELGDSAMYLCASSLGAGVYEQYFGPGTRLTVT.

J is TRBJ2-2 and V is TRBV7-2; 14 bases are shared with TRBD2. The CDR3 loop spans 19 amino acids. CDR1 is SGHTA, CDR2 FQGNSA, per germline. V was clipped by 1 base and J by 4 bases; unmatched bases: 8. CDR3 DNA: TGTGCCAGCAGCTTAGTTGGGACTAGCGGGGGAACGGGCACCGGGGAGCTGTTTTTT. Its protein product is CASSLVGTSGGTGTGELFF.

The CDR3, as DNA: TGTGCCAGTAGGGACAGGGGGGAGACCCAGTACTTC. Translating it yields CASRDRGETQYF. The chain uses TRBV19 and TRBJ2-5; 10 bases are shared with TRBD1. Germline V gene lookup returns CDR1 LNHDA and CDR2 SQIVND (reference sequence). V shed 6 bases and J 5 bases; nucleotides not matched to a gene: 0. The CDR3 is 12 amino acids.

This clone appeared once. The chain's CDR3 is CAWSGGSLWEQYF. As DNA, the CDR3 is TGTGCCTGGAGTGGAGGCAGTTTGTGGGAGCAGTACTTC. This chain links TRBV30 with TRBJ2-7; no clear D gene. Germline CDR1 GTSNPN, CDR2 SVGIG (reference sequence). There are 13 residues in the CDR3. Trimming removed 1 base at V and 7 bases at J, with 14 bases between.

The chain has TRBV11-2 and TRBJ2-7; tentative D call: TRBD2 (7 bases). Trimming shortened V by 5 bases and J by 2 bases, and 22 bases separated the two germline ends. Germline V gives CDR1 SGHAT, CDR2 FQNNGV. CDR3 length: 17 amino acids. In nucleotides, the CDR3 is TGTGCCAGCAGCCTACATGGGGGGGGGCTCACCCCCTACGAGCAGTACTTC. It specifies CASSLHGGGLTPYEQYF.